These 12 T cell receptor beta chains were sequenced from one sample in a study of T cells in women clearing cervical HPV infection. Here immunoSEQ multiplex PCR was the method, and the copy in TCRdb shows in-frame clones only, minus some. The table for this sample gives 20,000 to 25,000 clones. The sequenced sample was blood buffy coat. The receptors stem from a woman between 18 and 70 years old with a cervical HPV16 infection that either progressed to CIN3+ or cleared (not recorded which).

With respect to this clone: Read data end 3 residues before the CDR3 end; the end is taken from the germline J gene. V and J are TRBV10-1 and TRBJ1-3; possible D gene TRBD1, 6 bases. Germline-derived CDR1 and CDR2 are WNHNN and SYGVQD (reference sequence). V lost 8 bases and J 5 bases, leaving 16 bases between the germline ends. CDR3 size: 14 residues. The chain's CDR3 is CASVGGAGRNTIYF. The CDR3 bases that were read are TGCGCCAGCGTCGGGGGGGCGGGTAGAAACACC.

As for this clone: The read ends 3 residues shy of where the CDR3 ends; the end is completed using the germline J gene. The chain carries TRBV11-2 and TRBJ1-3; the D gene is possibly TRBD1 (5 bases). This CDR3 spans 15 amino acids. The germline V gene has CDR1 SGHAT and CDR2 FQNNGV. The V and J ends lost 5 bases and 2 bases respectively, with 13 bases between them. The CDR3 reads CASSLIGRAGNTIYF. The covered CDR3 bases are TGTGCCAGCAGCCTAATCGGCAGGGCTGGAAACACC.

CDR3 in amino acids: CSARAPNPSSPLHF. The CDR3 bases that were read are TGCAGTGCTAGGGCCCCGAACCCATCTTCACCC. This chain connects TRBV20-1 to TRBJ1-6; D is unclear. The sequenced fragment ends 3 residues before the CDR3 boundary, so the rest is inferred from the germline J gene. Germline V gene lookup returns CDR1 DFQATT and CDR2 SNEGSKA (reference sequence). Trimming removed 3 bases from V and 9 bases from J, with 15 bases in between. There are 14 residues in the CDR3.

CDR3 DNA (partial): TGTGCCAGCAGCTACAGCTCTACTACG. Translated: CASSYSSTT. The full CDR3 protein is CASSYSSTTQYF. The chain combines TRBV5-8 with TRBJ2-3, with unresolved D. The read finishes 3 residues shy of the CDR3 end, and the germline J gene is used to complete it. CDR3 size: 12 residues. Trimming took 3 bases from V and 8 from J, leaving 10 bases between them. Germline assignment: CDR1 SGHTS and CDR2 YDEGEE. Combining the CDR3 with reference TRBV5-8 and TRBJ2-3 gives the whole variable domain EAGVTQSPTHLIKTRGQQATLRCSPISGHTSVYWYQQALGLGLQFLLWYDEGEERNRGNFPPRFSGRQFPNYSSELNVNALELEDSALYLCASSYSSTTQYFGPGTRLTVL.

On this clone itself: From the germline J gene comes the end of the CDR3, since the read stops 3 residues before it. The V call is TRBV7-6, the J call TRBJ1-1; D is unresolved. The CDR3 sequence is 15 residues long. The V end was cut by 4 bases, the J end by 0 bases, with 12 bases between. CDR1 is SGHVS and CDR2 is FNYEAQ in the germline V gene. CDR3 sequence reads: CASSSAGPMNTEAFF. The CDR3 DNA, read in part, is TGTGCCAGCAGCTCAGCGGGCCCAATGAACACTGAA.

The covered CDR3 bases are TGTGCCAGCAGTGAAGAGGGCGGGGCTCTCTCCTACGAG. Translation: CASSEEGGALSYE. The CDR3, in full, reads CASSEEGGALSYEQYF. The V call is TRBV2, the J call TRBJ2-7, with D perhaps matching TRBD2 (6 bases). The CDR3 is cut off 3 residues early in the read; its end comes from the germline J gene. Looked up from germline, CDR1 is SNHLY and CDR2 is FYNNEI. The germline V and J ends were trimmed by 1 base and 0 bases, with 13 bases remaining between them. This CDR3 has 16 residues.

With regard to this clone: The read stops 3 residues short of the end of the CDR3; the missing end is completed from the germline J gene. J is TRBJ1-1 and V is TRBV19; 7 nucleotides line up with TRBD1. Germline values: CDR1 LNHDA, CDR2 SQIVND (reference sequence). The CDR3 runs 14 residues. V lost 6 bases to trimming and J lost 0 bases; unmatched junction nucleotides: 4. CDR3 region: CASSRGQLNTEAFF. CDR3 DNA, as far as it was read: TGTGCCAGTAGCAGGGGACAGCTGAACACTGAA.

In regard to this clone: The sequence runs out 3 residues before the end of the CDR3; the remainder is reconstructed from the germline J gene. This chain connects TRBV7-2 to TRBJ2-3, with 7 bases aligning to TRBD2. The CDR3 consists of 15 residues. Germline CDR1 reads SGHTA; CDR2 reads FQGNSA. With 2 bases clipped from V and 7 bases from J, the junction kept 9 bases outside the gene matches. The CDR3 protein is CASSLQRGWGNTQYF. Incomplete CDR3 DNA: TGTGCCAGCAGCTTACAGCGGGGTTGGGGAAATACG.

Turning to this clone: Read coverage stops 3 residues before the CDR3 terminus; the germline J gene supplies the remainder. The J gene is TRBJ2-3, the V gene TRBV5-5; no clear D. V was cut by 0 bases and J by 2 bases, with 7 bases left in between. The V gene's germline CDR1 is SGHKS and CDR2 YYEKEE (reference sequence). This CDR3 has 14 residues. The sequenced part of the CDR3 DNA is TGTGCCAGCAGCTTGGAATCAGACACAGATACG. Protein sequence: CASSLESDTDT. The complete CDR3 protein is CASSLESDTDTQYF.

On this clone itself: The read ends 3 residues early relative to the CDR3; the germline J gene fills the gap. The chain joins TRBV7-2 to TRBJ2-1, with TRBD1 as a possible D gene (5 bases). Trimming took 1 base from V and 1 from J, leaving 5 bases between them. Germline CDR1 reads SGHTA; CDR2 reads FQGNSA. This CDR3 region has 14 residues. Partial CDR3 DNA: TGTGCCAGCAGCTTAGACAGGTCCTACAATGAG. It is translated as CASSLDRSYNE. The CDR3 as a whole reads CASSLDRSYNEQFF.

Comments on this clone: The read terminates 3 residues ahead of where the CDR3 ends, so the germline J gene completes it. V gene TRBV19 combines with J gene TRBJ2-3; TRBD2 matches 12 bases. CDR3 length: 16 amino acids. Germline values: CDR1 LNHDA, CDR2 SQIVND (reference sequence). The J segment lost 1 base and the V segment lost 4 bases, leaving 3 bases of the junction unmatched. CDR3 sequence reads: CASSKLAGGGTDTQYF. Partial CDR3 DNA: TGTGCCAGTAGTAAACTAGCGGGAGGCGGCACAGATACG.

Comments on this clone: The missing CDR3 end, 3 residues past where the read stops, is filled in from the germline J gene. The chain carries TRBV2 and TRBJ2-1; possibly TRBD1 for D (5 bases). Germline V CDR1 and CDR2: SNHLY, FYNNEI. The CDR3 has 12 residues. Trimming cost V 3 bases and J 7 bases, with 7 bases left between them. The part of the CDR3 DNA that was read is TGTGCCAGCAGTGACAGGGTGAATGAG. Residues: CASSDRVNE. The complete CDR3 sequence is CASSDRVNEQFF.